The present entry profiles one TCR beta chain with its context. The protocol was immunoSEQ multiplex PCR, while the TCRdb copy is restricted to in-frame clones and leaves out a portion. The sample shows tens of thousands of clones, roughly 96% of them seen only once. CDR1 GTSNPN and CDR2 SVGIG come from the germline V gene (reference sequence). The V gene lost 2 bases and the J gene lost 2 bases, with 12 bases spanning the gap. The CDR3 covers 14 residues. This sample is drawn from a study of control samples from healthy donors and cancer patients. V is TRBV30 and J is TRBJ1-2, with D unresolved. The specimen was blood. This sequence was found in a woman aged 30 to 39 in good health. CDR3 bases: TGTGCCTGGAGTTTGCTTGGCAGGAACTATGGCTACACCTTC. Translated: CAWSLLGRNYGYTF.